These 18 T cell receptor beta chains were sequenced from one sample in a study of cytomegalovirus exposure and HLA in healthy donors. Use of 60 Vbeta and 13 Jbeta primers characterized the PCR. Assay: immunoSEQ multiplex PCR; the TCRdb copy retains only in-frame clones and omits some. The sample lists around 120,000 clones; approximately 70% were seen once. Sequencing was performed on PBMCs. The origin of the receptors is a woman aged 60-75 years in good health and CMV-seropositive.

This clone was found a few times. The chain uses TRBV9 and TRBJ1-6; 7 nucleotides line up with TRBD1. The junction had 2 bases not matched to a gene; V was cut back by 1 base and J by 10 bases. CDR1 is SGDLS and CDR2 is YYNGEE in the germline V gene. The CDR3 consists of 13 residues. This chain's CDR3 is CASSVIQGSPLHF. As DNA, the CDR3 is TGTGCCAGCAGCGTAATACAGGGGTCACCCCTCCACTTT.

This clone was counted between two and nine times. The V gene is TRBV4-2, the J gene TRBJ2-5; TRBD2 matches 8 bases. CDR1 and CDR2 from the germline V gene are LGHNA and YNFKEQ. CDR3 length equals 16 residues. The ends lost 1 base at V and 2 bases at J; junction bases unmatched: 6. The CDR3 DNA sequence: TGTGCCAGCAGCCAAGTCTCTGCGGGGGGACAAGAGACCCAGTACTTC. The encoded protein is CASSQVSAGGQETQYF.

This CDR3 reads CASSQDPFGRQAYEQYF. The DNA of the CDR3 is TGTGCCAGCAGCCAAGACCCCTTCGGTCGGCAGGCCTACGAGCAGTACTTC. The genes are TRBV4-2 and TRBJ2-7, with D uncertain. Germline assignment: CDR1 LGHNA and CDR2 YNFKEQ. V lost 0 bases and J lost 2, with 17 bases in between. This CDR3 is built from 17 residues.

The chain uses TRBV7-2 and TRBJ2-7; 9 positions agree with TRBD1. Per the germline V gene, CDR1 is SGHTA and CDR2 is FQGNSA. The V segment lost 3 bases and the J segment 6 bases; nucleotides outside the gene matches: 9. The length of the CDR3 is 15 residues. This chain's CDR3 is CASSLGTGLSREQYF. The CDR3 DNA reads as TGTGCCAGCAGCTTGGGGACAGGGCTCTCTCGCGAGCAGTACTTC.

The chain has TRBV6-6 and TRBJ2-7; 7 bases agree with TRBD1. CDR3 length equals 11 residues. Germline V gene lookup returns CDR1 MNHNY and CDR2 SVGAGI (reference sequence). V gave up 7 bases and J gave up 6 bases; unmatched junction bases: 3. CDR3 protein: CASNTGVEQYF. CDR3 nucleotide sequence: TGTGCCAGCAACACAGGGGTCGAGCAGTACTTC.

This sequence joins TRBV19 and TRBJ1-2; D remains unclear. The CDR3 is made up of 13 amino acids. Germline values: CDR1 LNHDA, CDR2 SQIVND (reference sequence). Deletions cut 1 base from V and 3 bases from J, with 6 bases between. The CDR3 DNA sequence: TGTGCCAGTAGTATAGGGGAGTACTATGGCTACACCTTC. Its translation is CASSIGEYYGYTF.

The J gene is TRBJ2-3, the V gene TRBV7-9; TRBD1 might be the D (5 bases). The CDR3 length is 15 residues. V gave up 7 bases and J gave up 1 base, with 15 bases separating them. Germline CDR1 and CDR2: SEHNR and FQNEAQ (reference sequence). This CDR3 is CASTSGPPGTDTQYF. CDR3 DNA: TGTGCCAGCACCTCAGGGCCTCCGGGCACAGATACGCAGTATTTT.

The chain joins TRBV7-9 to TRBJ1-6; D gene unclear. There are 15 residues in the CDR3. From germline, CDR1 is SEHNR and CDR2 FQNEAQ (reference sequence). The V gene lost 1 base and the J gene lost 10 bases, with 14 bases spanning the gap. The CDR3 protein is CASSLGGNTVSPLHF. The CDR3 nucleotides are TGTGCCAGCAGCTTAGGAGGGAACACGGTATCACCCCTCCACTTT.

The chain joins TRBV2 to TRBJ2-3; 8 bases match TRBD2. Trimming at V came to 7 bases and at J to 2 bases, leaving 5 bases not matched to a gene. The CDR3 contains 14 residues. The germline CDR1 and CDR2 sequences are SNHLY and FYNNEI. In DNA form, the CDR3 reads TGTGCCAGCAAAGCGGGAGCCCACACAGATACGCAGTATTTT. Its protein product is CASKAGAHTDTQYF.

The table lists this clone with a few counts. The chain is built from TRBV7-9 and TRBJ2-3; D is uncertain. CDR1 is SEHNR and CDR2 is FQNEAQ in the germline V gene (reference sequence). Trimming removed 2 bases at V and 3 bases at J, with 6 bases between. The CDR3 is 13 amino acids. CDR3 amino acids: CASSLFSTDTQYF. CDR3 coding DNA: TGTGCCAGCAGCTTATTTTCAACAGATACGCAGTATTTT.

J is TRBJ2-1 and V is TRBV21-1; the table's D gene call, TRBD2, was not cross checked with the DNA. TRBV21-1 is labeled a pseudogene. CDR3 size: 16 residues. CDR3 residues: CASSKAGRGPDNEQFF. In DNA form, the CDR3 reads TGTGCCAGCAGCAAAGCGGGGAGGGGCCCGGACAATGAGCAGTTCTTC.

This chain links TRBV7-3 with TRBJ1-1; D is ambiguous. This CDR3 contains 13 residues. Germline CDR1 and CDR2: SGHTA and FQGTGA. V dropped 5 bases and J dropped 5 bases, with 12 bases sitting between them. CDR3 sequence: CASSREVQTEAFF. Here the CDR3 DNA reads TGTGCCAGCAGCAGAGAGGTCCAAACTGAAGCTTTCTTT.

The genes are TRBV7-9 and TRBJ2-7; tentatively, D is TRBD1 (5 bases). The germline V and J ends were trimmed by 6 bases and 4 bases, with 13 bases remaining between them. The length of the CDR3 is 13 residues. Germline V CDR1 and CDR2: SEHNR, FQNEAQ (reference sequence). The CDR3 here is CASSSQEFYEQYF. For the CDR3, the DNA is TGTGCCAGCAGTTCACAGGAGTTTTACGAGCAGTACTTC. Filled out from reference TRBV7-9 and TRBJ2-7, the complete variable domain reads DTGVSQNPRHKITKRGQNVTFRCDPISEHNRLYWYRQTLGQGPEFLTYFQNEAQLEKSRLLSDRFSAERPKGSFSTLEIQRTEQGDSAMYLCASSSQEFYEQYFGPGTRLTVT.

The chain combines TRBV5-4 with TRBJ1-2; no clear D gene. Trimming took off 4 bases at V and 1 base at J, with 11 bases between the two ends. The CDR3 is 14 amino acids. Germline loops: CDR1 SGHNT, CDR2 YYREEE (reference sequence). CDR3 DNA sequence: TGTGCCAGCAGCCCCGGTACAGTTAACTATGGCTACACCTTC. Its protein is CASSPGTVNYGYTF.

CDR3 sequence reads: CASSLGQGTRSGKLFF. The CDR3 region has the DNA TGCGCCAGCAGCCTGGGACAGGGGACACGGTCAGGGAAACTGTTTTTT. The V gene is TRBV4-1, the J gene TRBJ1-4; 10 bases are a match to TRBD1. The J segment lost 11 bases and the V segment lost 4 bases, leaving 13 bases of the junction unmatched. This CDR3 spans 16 amino acids. Germline V gene lookup returns CDR1 MGHRA and CDR2 YSYEKL.

The chain joins TRBV2 to TRBJ1-1; a weak D match, TRBD1 (6 bases). The CDR3 is 14 amino acids. V dropped 4 bases and J dropped 0 bases, with 9 bases sitting between them. Germline V CDR1 and CDR2: SNHLY, FYNNEI. As DNA, the CDR3 is TGTGCCAGCAGTGTAGGGGGATTGAACACTGAAGCTTTCTTT. It yields the protein CASSVGGLNTEAFF.

This clone was counted only a few times. V is TRBV19 and J is TRBJ2-7; 14 positions match TRBD2. Germline V CDR1 and CDR2: LNHDA, SQIVND (reference sequence). The CDR3 contains 17 residues. Trimming took 7 bases from V and 2 from J; bases not matched to a gene: 10. This CDR3 is CASTTTSGGARTYEQYF. Here the CDR3 DNA reads TGTGCCAGTACTACGACTAGCGGGGGGGCCAGGACCTACGAGCAGTACTTC. The full variable domain, rest sourced from reference TRBV19 and TRBJ2-7, is DGGITQSPKYLFRKEGQNVTLSCEQNLNHDAMYWYRQDPGQGLRLIYYSQIVNDFQKGDIAEGYSVSREKKESFPLTVTSAQKNPTAFYLCASTTTSGGARTYEQYFGPGTRLTVT.

J is TRBJ2-7 and V is TRBV10-2, with 7 bases aligning to TRBD2. From germline, CDR1 is WSHSY and CDR2 SAAADI. The length of the CDR3 is 13 residues. The V and J ends lost 0 bases and 6 bases, in that order; junction bases with no gene match: 2. CDR3 region: CASSESGGVEQYF. The CDR3 DNA follows: TGCGCCAGCAGTGAGTCGGGAGGGGTCGAGCAGTACTTC.